This TCR beta chain was sequenced for a study of cytomegalovirus exposure and HLA in healthy donors. This clone showed up just once. V was trimmed by 0 bases and J by 2 bases, leaving 10 bases between them. The CDR3 spans 16 residues. In germline, CDR1 is WNHNN, CDR2 SYGVQD (reference sequence). Primers: 60 Vbeta forward and 13 Jbeta reverse. Libraries were prepared by immunoSEQ multiplex PCR; TCRdb keeps only in-frame clonotypes and omits some of them. This sample has 130,000 or so clones, with over 65% found just once. The chain joins TRBV10-1 to TRBJ2-2, with D possibly matching TRBD1 (6 bases). This sequence was found in a man aged 25 to 40 in good health and CMV-seronegative. The sequencing input was PBMCs. CDR3 sequence reads: CASSESVGANTGELFF. DNA of the CDR3: TGCGCCAGCAGTGAGTCGGTGGGGGCCAACACCGGGGAGCTGTTTTTT.